Listed below are T cell receptor beta chains from one sample, sequenced in a study of cytomegalovirus exposure and HLA in healthy donors. Clones were sequenced by immunoSEQ multiplex PCR, and TCRdb holds only the in-frame ones, with some missing. The sample contains 100,000 to 150,000 clones, roughly 63% of which appear only once. What was sequenced was PBMCs. These receptors all come from a young man in good health and CMV-seropositive. Each CDR3 is given with its conserved first and last residue. A D gene is named only where the DNA matches it firmly. Some rows have no size entry. The others give once, few or many, or a class for an expanded clone.

v_call,j_call,clone_size,d_call,cdr3_nt,cdr3_aa
TRBV7-2,TRBJ2-7,NA,TRBD1,TGTGCCAGCAGCTTATTCGGGACAGGGGTGAACTACGAGCAGTACTTC,CASSLFGTGVNYEQYF
TRBV14,TRBJ2-7,NA,TRBD2,TGTGCCAGCAGCCAACCGGGAGGGCTGCGCGAGCAGTACTTC,CASSQPGGLREQYF
TRBV9,TRBJ2-5,NA,NA,TGTGCCAGCAGCGTCAGGGGAATTCCGGAGACCCAGTACTTC,CASSVRGIPETQYF
TRBV4-1,TRBJ2-1,NA,NA,TGCGCCAGCAGCCCTGGCAGGAACAATGAGCAGTTCTTC,CASSPGRNNEQFF
TRBV7-9,TRBJ2-1,few,TRBD2,TGTGCCAGCAGCTTAGAACTAGCGGTTTCGTTGGAGCAGTTCTTC,CASSLELAVSLEQFF
TRBV7-9,TRBJ2-4,once,NA,TGTGCCAGCAGCCTAGGGGACACCATTCAGTACTTC,CASSLGDTIQYF
TRBV18,TRBJ1-2,NA,TRBD1,TGTGCCAGCTCACCAACCGGGACAGGGGCCGACACCTTC,CASSPTGTGADTF
TRBV6-1,TRBJ1-5,NA,NA,TGTGCCAGCAGTGAAAGCGGGGGGCGTCAGCCCCAGCATTTT,CASSESGGRQPQHF
TRBV4-2,TRBJ2-1,few,TRBD2,TGTGCCAGCAGCCGACGACTAGCGGGAGGTACTGAGCAGTTCTTC,CASSRRLAGGTEQFF
TRBV19,TRBJ1-1,NA,TRBD1,TGTGCCAGTAGTATGGGGACAGGAGGAACTGAAGCTTTCTTT,CASSMGTGGTEAFF
TRBV7-2,TRBJ2-7,few,NA,TGTGCCAGCAGCTTATCATACGGCGAGCAGTACTTC,CASSLSYGEQYF
TRBV28,TRBJ2-7,NA,TRBD2,TGTGCCAGCAGTCGACTAGCGGGGTCCTACGAGCAGTACTTC,CASSRLAGSYEQYF
TRBV7-3,TRBJ2-1,NA,NA,TGTGCCAGCAGCTTACTAGGATACAATGAGCAGTTCTTC,CASSLLGYNEQFF
TRBV2,TRBJ1-1,NA,NA,TGTGCCAGCAGAGTAGTTTTCGTAGCTTTCTTT,CASRVVFVAFF
TRBV27,TRBJ1-1,once,NA,TGTGCCAGCACCCCTCGCTGGGGAGCGAACACTGAAGCTTTCTTT,CASTPRWGANTEAFF
TRBV6-5,TRBJ2-7,NA,TRBD2,TGTGCCAGCAGTCGAGGACTAGCTTCGTACTTC,CASSRGLASYF
TRBV28,TRBJ2-7,NA,TRBD1,TGTGCCAGTTCCCCCACGACAGGGATCCACGAGCAGTACTTC,CASSPTTGIHEQYF
TRBV29-1,TRBJ1-1,NA,NA,TGCAGCGTTTTATCGCAACCAGGAAACACTGAAGCTTTCTTT,CSVLSQPGNTEAFF
TRBV10-3,TRBJ2-3,NA,TRBD2,TGTGCCATCAGTGAGCGGGGCGGGAGTGCGGCAGATACGCAGTATTTT,CAISERGGSAADTQYF
TRBV28,TRBJ1-1,NA,NA,TGTGCCAGCAGTTTATGGTCGGAAGCTTTCTTT,CASSLWSEAFF
TRBV2,TRBJ1-4,few,NA,TGTGCCAGCAGTGTTGGGGGGTCTAATGAAAAACTGTTTTTT,CASSVGGSNEKLFF
TRBV6-1,TRBJ1-1,NA,NA,TGTGCCAGCAGACAGGGAATCGCTGAAGCTTTCTTT,CASRQGIAEAFF
TRBV5-6,TRBJ2-5,once,NA,TGTGCCAGCAGCTTTTATCCAGGGCAAGAGACCCAGTACTTC,CASSFYPGQETQYF
TRBV5-1,TRBJ2-7,NA,TRBD2,TGCGCCAGCAGCCCGGGACTAGCGGGGTACGAGCAGTACTTC,CASSPGLAGYEQYF
TRBV7-9,TRBJ2-1,NA,NA,TGTGCCAGCAGCTTAGTACAGGGCCGGGACAATGAGCAGTTCTTC,CASSLVQGRDNEQFF